This T cell receptor beta chain emerged from a study of blood T cell repertoires in COVID-19. Background on the study: Acute and convalescent COVID-19 samples came from the United States, Italy and Spain.

Authors' processing steps: It was from reference gene primer amplification that nucleated cell counts were estimated. Profiled with immunoSEQ multiplex PCR; TCRdb holds only in-frame clones, not every one. The V and J calls and clone size were taken over from that table, and D and trimming were inferred from the DNA. This table has nearly 70,000 clones, 91% appearing once. CDR1 WNHNN and CDR2 SYGVQD come from the germline V gene (reference sequence). The junction had 11 bases not matched to a gene; V was cut back by 7 bases and J by 7 bases. CDR3 length equals 15 residues. V and J are TRBV10-1 and TRBJ2-1, with TRBD2 matching over 9 bases. The sequenced material came from peripheral blood. This TCR was sampled from a man between 40 and 49 years old with COVID-19, enrolled during active disease. The CDR3 here is CASTRGRGGVNEQFF. DNA of the CDR3: TGCGCCAGCACCAGGGGTCGCGGGGGGGTTAATGAGCAGTTCTTC.